The sequence of this TCR beta chain was determined in a study of T cells expressing NK-cell markers (dated by TCRdb to about 2020). Background for the entire study: Three sorted T-cell subsets (CD3+CD56+NKG2C+, CD3+CD56+NKG2C- and CD3+CD56-NKG2C+) from eight donors had their TCR beta-chain repertoires profiled. Among the eight sequenced donors, only one was HCMV-seronegative, while the other seven were HCMV-seropositive. Randomly selected healthy volunteers, three men and five women, were used as the eight sequenced donors. Illumina HiSeq 2000/2500, MiSeq or NextSeq was used to sequence libraries as 2 x 150 bp reads.

From the cysteine up to the phenylalanine, the CDR3 has a length of 13 residues. A DNA sequence was not provided. Via the germline V gene, CDR1 is SNHLY and CDR2 FYNNEI. HCMV serostatus was determined by detecting HCMV-specific IgG in serum with a commercial ELISA kit. Peripheral blood mononuclear cells were isolated from blood by Ficoll density gradient centrifugation. What the study reported, not specific to this receptor: For six donors, the dominant CD3+CD56+NKG2C+ clonotypes were among the top 10 CD8+ clonotypes and accounted for roughly 1.0-7.5% of CD8+ T cells. Those dominant clonotypes were again the most abundant among CD3+CD56-NKG2C+ cells in a handful of donors, at 28.3-60.1%. Whether the expanded NKG2C-expressing T cell clones were specific for HCMV antigens remained unclear.

The listed sequencing device is Illumina HiSeq 2000. 5'RACE template switching, by which a universal primer site and unique molecular identifiers were added, was used to make TCR beta cDNA libraries. Synthesis of cDNA was primed from the TCR beta constant segment and was followed by two consecutive PCR amplification steps. The published analysis was carried out like this. Reads were demultiplexed and grouped by UMI with MIGEC, and clonotypes were assembled and quantified with MiTCR. To exclude erroneous sequences, any TCR cDNA sequence not supported by at least two reads was discarded. Downstream repertoire analysis used the tcR package, and clonotypes were matched across fractions by CDR3 nucleotide sequence plus V segment. Antigen specificity was annotated against VDJdb with VDJmatch, allowing one amino acid substitution in CDR3. After TCRdb reprocessed the reads, each CDR3 protein sequence was kept as one row, without DNA. In this record, the V and J calls reflect TCRdb's handling and not the investigators' own analysis. This sample's clone table shows about 540,000 distinct CDR3 sequences. Together, the top ten hold roughly 3.4% of the sample.

As concerns this clonotype: Its target antigen remains unknown.

The chain links TRBV2 with TRBJ1-1. The sequenced material came from blood T cells: a sorted CD56 or NKG2C T cell subset, CD4+ or CD8+ T cells, or bulk PBMC T cells (not recorded which). This clonotype was obtained from a man younger than 35 in good health. Donor details come from another sample of the same person, matched by shared clones. The CDR3 corresponds to CASKADLNTEAFF.